This entry concerns a single TCR beta chain. Its antigen is unidentified. This CDR3 comprises 16 residues. The V segment lost 4 bases and the J segment 6 bases; nucleotides outside the gene matches: 15. CDR1 SGHNT and CDR2 YYREEE come from the germline V gene (reference sequence). This record belongs to a study of CD8+ T cells in alopecia areata. The wider study: Treated patients swallowed 5 to 10 mg of oral tofacitinib twice daily. The duration of tofacitinib was 6 to 18 months, with 6 months off drug afterward.

Extracted RNA was reverse transcribed, and the resulting cDNA served as sequencing template. Measured with immunoSEQ multiplex PCR; TCRdb has only the in-frame clones, and not every one. In the table there are 90,000 to 100,000 clones, 41% of which are singletons. Study conclusions and caveats: Between patients, shared TCR sequences were less clear than in mice. This was possibly due in part to HLA diversity in the patient population.

Isolation of CD4+ and CD8+ T cells from PBMCs was achieved by sorting. The V and J genes are TRBV5-4 and TRBJ1-2; TRBD1 aligns across 7 bases. The receptor was derived from a human donor with alopecia areata. The sequenced material came from CD4+ T cells sorted from blood. The CDR3 region has the DNA TGTGCCAGCAGCAATCGACAGGGTCTAAGGGGGGATGGCTACACCTTC. Residues: CASSNRQGLRGDGYTF.